This TCR beta chain was found in a study of OX40 agonist ivuxolimab in advanced cancers. Regarding the study as a whole: In the 0.1-3.0 mg/kg groups, partial responders showed among the lowest expansion. Fewer expanded clones were found on average in CD4+ than in CD8+ T cells. Specificity for antigen went undetermined in the expanded peripheral T cells. Doses of 0.1 to 3.0 mg/kg were accompanied by clonal expansion of CD4+ and CD8+ blood T cells by week 6.

Comment on this clone: The antigen is not known.

The assay was immunoSEQ multiplex PCR, and TCRdb's table has in-frame clones only and misses some. The sample contains over 55,000 clones, roughly 80% of which appear only once. The CDR3 is 15 amino acids. Trimming removed 2 bases from V and 12 bases from J, with 17 bases in between. Per germline, CDR1 SGHTA and CDR2 FQGNSA. Specimen: CD4+ or CD8+ T cells sorted from blood, collected in a trial of the OX40 agonist ivuxolimab. The chain recombines TRBV7-2 with TRBJ1-6; D call uncertain. The source of this sequence is an adult with an advanced solid tumor such as melanoma, head and neck, liver or kidney cancer. The CDR3 here is CASSLRGPEFKPLHF. The CDR3 nucleotides are TGTGCCAGCAGCTTAAGAGGCCCTGAATTCAAACCCCTCCACTTT.